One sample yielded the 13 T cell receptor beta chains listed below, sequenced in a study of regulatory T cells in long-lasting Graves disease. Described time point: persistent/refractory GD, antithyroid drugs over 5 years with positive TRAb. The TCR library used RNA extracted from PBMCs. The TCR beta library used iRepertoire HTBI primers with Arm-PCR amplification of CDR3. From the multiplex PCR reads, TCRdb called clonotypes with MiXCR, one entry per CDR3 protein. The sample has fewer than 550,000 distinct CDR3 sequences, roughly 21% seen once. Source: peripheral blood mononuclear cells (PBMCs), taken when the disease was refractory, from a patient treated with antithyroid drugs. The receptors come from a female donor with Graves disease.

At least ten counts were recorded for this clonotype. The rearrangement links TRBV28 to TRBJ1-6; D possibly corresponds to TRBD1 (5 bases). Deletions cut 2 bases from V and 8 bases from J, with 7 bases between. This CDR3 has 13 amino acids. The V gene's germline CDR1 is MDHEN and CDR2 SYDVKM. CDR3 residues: CASSLVGDSPLHF. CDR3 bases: TGTGCCAGCAGTTTAGTGGGGGATTCACCCCTCCACTTT.

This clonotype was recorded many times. The CDR3 here is CASTQGTEAFF. The DNA for the CDR3 is TGTGCCAGCACCCAGGGAACTGAAGCTTTCTTT. The V call is TRBV27, the J call TRBJ1-1; D may be TRBD1 (5 bases). Germline V CDR1 and CDR2: MNHEY, SMNVEV (reference sequence). The CDR3 sequence is 11 residues long. Trimming took 7 bases from V and 5 from J, leaving 8 bases between them.

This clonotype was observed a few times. Written as DNA, the CDR3 is TGTGCTAGTGGTTTCGTCACGGGGGGGGATGGAGAGACCCAGTACTTC. It yields the protein CASGFVTGGDGETQYF. The rearrangement links TRBV12-5 to TRBJ2-5, with TRBD2 matching 8 bases. Germline lookup yields CDR1 LGHNT and CDR2 FRNRAP. CDR3 length equals 16 residues. V was clipped by 3 bases and J by 4 bases; unmatched bases: 10.

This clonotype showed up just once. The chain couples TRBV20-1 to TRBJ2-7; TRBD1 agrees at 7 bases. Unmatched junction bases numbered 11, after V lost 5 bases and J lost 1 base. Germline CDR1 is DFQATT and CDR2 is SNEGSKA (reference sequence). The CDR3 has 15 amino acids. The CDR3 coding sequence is TGCAGTGCTGGAAGCACCGGGACAGCTTCCTACGAGCAGTACTTC. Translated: CSAGSTGTASYEQYF.

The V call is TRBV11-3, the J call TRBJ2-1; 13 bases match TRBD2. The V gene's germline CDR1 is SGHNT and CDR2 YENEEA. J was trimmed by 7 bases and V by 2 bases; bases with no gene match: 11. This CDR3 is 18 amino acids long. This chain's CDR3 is CASSLIGAGLAGENEQFF. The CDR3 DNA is TGTGCCAGCAGCTTAATCGGGGCTGGACTAGCGGGAGAGAATGAGCAGTTCTTC.

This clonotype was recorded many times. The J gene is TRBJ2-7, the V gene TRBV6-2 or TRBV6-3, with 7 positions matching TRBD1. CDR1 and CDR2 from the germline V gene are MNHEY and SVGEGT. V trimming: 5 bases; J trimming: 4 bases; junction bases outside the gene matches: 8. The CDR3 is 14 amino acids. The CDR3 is CASSRQGMGYEQYF. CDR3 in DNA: TGTGCCAGCAGTAGACAGGGAATGGGATACGAGCAGTACTTC.

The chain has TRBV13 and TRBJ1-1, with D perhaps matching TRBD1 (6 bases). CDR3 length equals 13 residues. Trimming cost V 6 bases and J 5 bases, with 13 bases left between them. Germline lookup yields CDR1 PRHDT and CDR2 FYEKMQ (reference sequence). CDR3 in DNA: TGTGCCAGCAGGGAGACAGGAGATACTGAAGCTTTCTTT. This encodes CASRETGDTEAFF.

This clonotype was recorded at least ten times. The CDR3 DNA reads as TGTGCCAGCAGCAACAGCGAGGCCCAGTACTTC. Encoded protein: CASSNSEAQYF. The genes are TRBV7-2 and TRBJ2-5; D gene unclear. Germline V gene data show CDR1 as SGHTA and CDR2 as FQGNSA. V was pared by 5 bases and J by 9 bases, with 10 bases between. This CDR3 spans 11 amino acids.

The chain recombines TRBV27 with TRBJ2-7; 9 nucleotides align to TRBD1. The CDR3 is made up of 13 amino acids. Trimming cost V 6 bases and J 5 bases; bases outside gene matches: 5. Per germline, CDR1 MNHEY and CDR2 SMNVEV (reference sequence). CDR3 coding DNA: TGTGCCAGCAGCTCTTGGGACAGGGACGAGCAGTACTTC. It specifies CASSSWDRDEQYF.

DNA of the CDR3: TGTGCCTGGATGAGACCAGTCGAAGGCTATGGCTACACCTTC. Residues: CAWMRPVEGYGYTF. The gene calls are TRBV30 and TRBJ1-2; no definite D call. Germline CDR1 reads GTSNPN; CDR2 reads SVGIG (reference sequence). This CDR3 spans 14 amino acids. V lost 4 bases, J lost 4 bases, and 16 bases lay in between.

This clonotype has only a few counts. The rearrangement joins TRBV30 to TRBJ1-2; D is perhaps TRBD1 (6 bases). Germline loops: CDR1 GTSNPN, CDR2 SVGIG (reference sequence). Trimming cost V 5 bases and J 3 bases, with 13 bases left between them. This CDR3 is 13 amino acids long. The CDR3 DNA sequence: TGTGCCTGGGACAGGTCTAATGACTATGGCTACACCTTC. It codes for CAWDRSNDYGYTF.

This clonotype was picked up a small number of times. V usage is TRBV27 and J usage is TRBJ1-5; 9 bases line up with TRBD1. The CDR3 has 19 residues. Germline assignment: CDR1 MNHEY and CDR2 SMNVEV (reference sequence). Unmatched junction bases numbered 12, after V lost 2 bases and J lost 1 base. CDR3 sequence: CASSLRAVDRGRSNQPQHF. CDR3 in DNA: TGTGCCAGCAGTTTAAGGGCGGTGGACAGGGGTCGGAGCAATCAGCCCCAGCATTTT.

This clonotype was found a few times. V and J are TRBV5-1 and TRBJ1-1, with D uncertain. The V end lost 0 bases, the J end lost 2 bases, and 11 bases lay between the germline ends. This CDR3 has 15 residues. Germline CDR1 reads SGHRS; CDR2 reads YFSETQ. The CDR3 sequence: CASSLVYRANTEAFF. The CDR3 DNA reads TGCGCCAGCAGCTTGGTCTACAGAGCCAACACTGAAGCTTTCTTT.